The next 2 T cell receptor beta chains were all read from a single sample in a study of cytomegalovirus exposure and HLA in healthy donors. Primers: 60 Vbeta forward and 13 Jbeta reverse. Profiled with immunoSEQ multiplex PCR; TCRdb holds only in-frame clones, not every one. Here the sample spans more than 95,000 clones, around 79% being singletons. Specimen: PBMCs. The receptors were gathered from a female donor in good health and CMV-seropositive.

The chain is built from TRBV4-2 and TRBJ1-4, with a possible D match to TRBD1 (5 bases). V gave up 8 bases and J gave up 8 bases, with 12 bases separating them. The CDR3 length is 12 residues. Germline loops: CDR1 LGHNA, CDR2 YNFKEQ. In nucleotides, the CDR3 is TGTGCCAGCCGGGGGGGGGAAGAAAAACTGTTTTTT. Amino acids: CASRGGEEKLFF.

The CDR3 reads CASTDRALVYGYTF. CDR3 nucleotide sequence: TGTGCCAGCACCGACAGGGCTCTCGTCTATGGCTACACCTTC. The rearrangement joins TRBV6-1 to TRBJ1-2; 7 nucleotides align to TRBD1. The V segment lost 7 bases and the J segment 4 bases; nucleotides outside the gene matches: 9. The germline V gene has CDR1 MNHNS and CDR2 SASEGT. The CDR3 runs 14 residues.